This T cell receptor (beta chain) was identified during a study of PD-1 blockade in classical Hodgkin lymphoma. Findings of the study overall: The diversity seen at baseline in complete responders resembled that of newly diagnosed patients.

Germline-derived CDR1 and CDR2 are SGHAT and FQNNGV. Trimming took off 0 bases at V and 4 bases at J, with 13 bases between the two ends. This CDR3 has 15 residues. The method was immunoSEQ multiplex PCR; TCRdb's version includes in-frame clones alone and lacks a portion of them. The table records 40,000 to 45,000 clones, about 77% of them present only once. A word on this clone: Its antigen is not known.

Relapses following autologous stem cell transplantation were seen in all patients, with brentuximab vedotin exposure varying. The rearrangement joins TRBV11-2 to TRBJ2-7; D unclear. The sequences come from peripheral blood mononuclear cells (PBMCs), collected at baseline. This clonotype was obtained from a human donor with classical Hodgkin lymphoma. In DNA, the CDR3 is TGTGCCAGCAGCTTAGATCGGCACAGCGAGTACGAGCAGTACTTC. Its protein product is CASSLDRHSEYEQYF.